The clone carrying this TCR beta chain has at least ten counts. The target antigen is unknown. During its preparation, the TCRbeta library received unique molecular identifiers. TCRdb re-derived calls from the PCR reads in MiXCR, one entry per CDR3 protein. The data contain 200,000 to 250,000 distinct CDR3 sequences, roughly 10% of them singletons. These data originate in a study of T-cell reconstitution after alpha-beta-depleted transplantation in children. Findings and limits, study-wide: Some patients' high day-60 TCRbeta diversity was traced to surviving recipient T cells and thymic progenitors. A year post-transplant, T-cell counts and diversity derived mostly from newly produced T cells. Approximately two months post-transplant, alpha-beta T cells reportedly originated from several hundred expanded graft clones.

Germline CDR1 KGHSH, CDR2 LQKENI. The V and J ends lost 5 bases and 4 bases, in that order; junction bases with no gene match: 12. The CDR3 has 16 residues. The rearrangement joins TRBV18 to TRBJ2-7, with 9 bases lining up with TRBD2. The sample consisted of PBMCs, taken before TCRalphabeta/CD19-depleted stem cell transplant. The receptor comes from a child under three years old with acute myeloid leukemia, due to receive a stem cell transplant. CDR3 loop: CASSSRSLAGAYEQYF. The CDR3 region has the DNA TGTGCCAGCTCATCCCGCTCGTTAGCGGGAGCTTACGAGCAGTACTTC.